These T cell receptor beta chains were read from a single sample in a study of blood T cell repertoires in COVID-19. Here immunoSEQ multiplex PCR was the method, and the copy in TCRdb shows in-frame clones only, minus some. This sample yields some 380,000 clones, of which over 75% are seen a single time; 1.3% belongs to the top ten. Sequenced input: PBMCs or T cells enriched from blood (not recorded which). The receptors were gathered from a man aged 25-45 years who had recovered from COVID-19. Both conserved end residues are part of each CDR3. D genes are given only for firm matches. Rows give clone size only sometimes, using once, few, many, or a class for an expanded clone.

clone size	J gene	V gene	D gene	CDR3 protein	CDR3 DNA
NA	TRBJ1-2	TRBV6-5	NA	CATSPDGSGGYTF	TGTGCCACCTCTCCGGACGGATCGGGGGGCTACACCTTC
NA	TRBJ1-5	TRBV30	NA	CAWTGTNSNQPQHF	TGTGCCTGGACCGGGACAAATAGCAATCAGCCCCAGCATTTT
NA	TRBJ2-1	TRBV4-3	NA	CASSQFQDSKASYNEQFF	TGCGCCAGCAGCCAATTCCAGGACAGCAAAGCATCCTACAATGAGCAGTTCTTC
NA	TRBJ1-5	TRBV6-2/TRBV6-3	TRBD1	CASSDRVLRPQHF	TGTGCCAGCAGTGACAGGGTCCTTAGGCCCCAGCATTTT
NA	TRBJ1-4	TRBV30	NA	CAWGRRAANEKLFF	TGTGCCTGGGGACGCCGTGCAGCTAATGAAAAACTGTTTTTT
NA	TRBJ2-7	TRBV6-2/TRBV6-3	NA	CASSHGSKVGSRSHEQYF	TGTGCCAGCAGTCATGGATCAAAAGTCGGGAGCCGGTCCCACGAGCAGTACTTC
NA	TRBJ2-4	TRBV14	NA	CASSQDRGRNLIQYF	TGTGCCAGCAGCCAAGATCGGGGAAGGAATCTCATTCAGTACTTC
once	TRBJ2-7	TRBV6-2/TRBV6-3	TRBD1	CASSWTGGYEQYF	TGTGCCAGCAGTTGGACAGGGGGCTACGAGCAGTACTTC
NA	TRBJ1-6	TRBV5-1	TRBD1	CASSLAFQGASNSPLHF	TGCGCCAGCAGCTTGGCCTTCCAGGGGGCTAGTAATTCACCCCTCCACTTT
NA	TRBJ1-6	TRBV3-1/TRBV3-2	TRBD1	CASSQDMLQGNSPLHF	TGTGCCAGCAGCCAAGACATGCTACAGGGGAATTCACCCCTCCACTTT
NA	TRBJ1-5	TRBV11-2	NA	CASSLGQGRQPQHF	TGTGCCAGCAGCTTAGGGCAGGGGAGACAGCCCCAGCATTTT
NA	TRBJ1-1	TRBV7-2	NA	CASSPGHTNTEAFF	TGTGCCAGCAGCCCTGGACACACGAACACTGAAGCTTTCTTT
NA	TRBJ1-2	TRBV15	NA	CATSNRNSYGYTF	TGTGCCACCAGCAACAGGAATAGCTATGGCTACACCTTC
NA	TRBJ1-2	TRBV3-1/TRBV3-2	NA	CASSQGGRNYGYTF	TGTGCCAGCAGCCAAGGGGGCAGGAACTATGGCTACACCTTC
NA	TRBJ1-2	TRBV7-9	NA	CASSLSIGLGDGYTF	TGTGCCAGCAGCTTATCGATAGGGCTCGGGGATGGCTACACCTTC
NA	TRBJ1-2	TRBV6-5	NA	CASTKQGANYGYTF	TGTGCCAGCACCAAACAAGGAGCTAACTATGGCTACACCTTC
NA	TRBJ2-7	TRBV30	NA	CAWSRGSEQYF	TGTGCCTGGAGTAGGGGGTCCGAGCAGTACTTC
NA	TRBJ2-5	TRBV9	NA	CASSPLPDRQETQYF	TGTGCCAGCAGCCCTTTACCCGACAGGCAAGAGACCCAGTACTTC
NA	TRBJ2-7	TRBV18	NA	CASSPPGGVTYEQYF	TGTGCCAGCTCACCACCAGGGGGTGTAACCTACGAGCAGTACTTC
NA	TRBJ1-3	TRBV19	NA	CAGQGNGNTIYF	TGTGCCGGCCAGGGTAACGGAAACACCATATATTTT
NA	TRBJ1-2	TRBV27	TRBD1	CASTPRTGTQGYTF	TGTGCCAGCACCCCACGGACAGGGACACAGGGCTACACCTTC
NA	TRBJ2-1	TRBV27	TRBD2	CASSLAGGSPYNEQFF	TGTGCCAGCAGTTTGGCGGGGGGCTCCCCCTACAATGAGCAGTTCTTC
NA	TRBJ2-2	TRBV4-1	TRBD1	CASSQDRGLNTGELFF	TGCGCCAGCAGCCAAGACAGGGGGCTGAACACCGGGGAGCTGTTTTTT
NA	TRBJ1-1	TRBV5-1	NA	CASRSGASETEAFF	TGCGCCAGCAGGTCAGGGGCTTCCGAAACTGAAGCTTTCTTT
NA	TRBJ1-6	TRBV10-3	TRBD1	CAISLGTEDNSPLHF	TGTGCCATCAGCCTGGGGACAGAGGATAATTCACCCCTCCACTTT
NA	TRBJ2-7	TRBV18	TRBD1	CASSPQGVSEQYF	TGTGCCAGCTCACCCCAGGGGGTGTCCGAGCAGTACTTC
NA	TRBJ1-5	TRBV2	NA	CASKRTVFTQPQHF	TGTGCCAGCAAACGGACAGTATTTACTCAGCCCCAGCATTTT
NA	TRBJ2-5	TRBV5-5	NA	CASSLDTFQETQYF	TGTGCCAGCAGCTTGGATACATTCCAAGAGACCCAGTACTTC
NA	TRBJ1-4	TRBV6-1	TRBD1	CASSEVVQGGEKLFF	TGTGCCAGCAGTGAAGTCGTACAGGGGGGTGAAAAACTGTTTTTT
few	TRBJ1-1	TRBV6-2/TRBV6-3	NA	CASSPTGDPMNTEAFF	TGTGCCAGCAGCCCGACAGGCGACCCTATGAACACTGAAGCTTTCTTT
once	TRBJ1-5	TRBV12-5	NA	CASAGAGWNQPQHF	TGTGCTAGCGCTGGGGCAGGGTGGAATCAGCCCCAGCATTTT
NA	TRBJ1-5	TRBV7-8	NA	CASSLGPGQYDDQPQHF	TGTGCCAGCAGCTTAGGCCCTGGACAGTATGACGATCAGCCCCAGCATTTT
NA	TRBJ2-2	TRBV10-3	TRBD1	CAISGQGSTGELFF	TGTGCCATCAGCGGACAGGGGAGCACCGGGGAGCTGTTTTTT